This entry concerns a single TCR beta chain. The sample is drawn from a study of blood T cell repertoires in COVID-19. Study in general: Acute and convalescent COVID-19 specimens originated in the United States, Italy and Spain.

J lost 9 bases, V lost 5 bases, and 10 bases had no gene match. Germline values: CDR1 SEHNR, CDR2 FQNEAQ (reference sequence). The CDR3 is 15 residues long. Repertoires were generated with immunoSEQ multiplex PCR, while TCRdb's copy carries only in-frame clones and drops some. This table holds 150,000 to 200,000 clones, approximately 90% found once. The rearrangement joins TRBV7-9 to TRBJ2-1; 10 bases are a match to TRBD1. Material for sequencing was peripheral blood. The receptor was derived from a man younger than 35 with acute or convalescent COVID-19. CDR3 bases: TGTGCCAGCAGCCCCACCGGGACAGGGGTTCGTGAGCAGTTCTTC. Amino acids: CASSPTGTGVREQFF.